The 22 T cell receptor beta chains given below trace back to one sample, sequenced in a study of blood T cells in healthy people across ages. With a J-beta primer mix and a sample-barcoded 5' primer, a second PCR ran about 6 to 11 cycles. TCRdb reprocessed the 5' RACE reads via MiXCR and lists one record per CDR3 protein. The sample yields 1 million or so distinct CDR3 sequences, 35% to 55% seen once. The material sequenced was blood. The receptors stem from a woman aged 60-70 years in good health.

The genes are TRBV25-1 and TRBJ1-4; D uncertain. CDR1 and CDR2 from the germline V gene are MGHDK and SYGVNS. Deletions cut 4 bases from V and 6 bases from J, with 12 bases between. The CDR3 loop spans 14 amino acids. The CDR3 region has the DNA TGTGCCAGCAGTGCCGGGCTTAAGGATGAAAAACTGTTTTTT. This codes for CASSAGLKDEKLFF.

V gene TRBV7-9 combines with J gene TRBJ1-2; no reliable D call. The germline V gene has CDR1 SEHNR and CDR2 FQNEAQ (reference sequence). The CDR3 spans 12 residues. V was cut by 1 base and J by 4 bases, with 4 bases left in between. CDR3 DNA sequence: TGTGCCAGCAGCTTAGAGTCCTATGGCTACACCTTC. Translation: CASSLESYGYTF.

This clonotype was found a few times. The J gene is TRBJ2-1, the V gene TRBV27; perhaps TRBD2 as D (8 bases). Trimming shortened V by 5 bases and J by 3 bases, and 23 bases separated the two germline ends. CDR1 MNHEY and CDR2 SMNVEV come from the germline V gene (reference sequence). This CDR3 spans 18 amino acids. CDR3 sequence: CASSRQGGLAGYYNEQFF. The DNA of the CDR3 is TGTGCCAGCAGTCGACAGGGAGGGCTAGCGGGTTACTACAATGAGCAGTTCTTC.

This clonotype has a single count. One end of the junction varies from germline; a read error may be responsible. V usage is TRBV2 and J usage is TRBJ1-2; 10 bases fit TRBD1. CDR1 is SNHLY and CDR2 is FYNNEI in the germline V gene. This CDR3 is built from 14 residues. CDR3: CASSEFGTGDGYTF. CDR3 in DNA: TGTGCCAGTAGTGAATTTGGGACAGGGGATGGCTACACCTTC.

A single count supports this clonotype. J is TRBJ2-7 and V is TRBV29-1, with 10 bases fitting TRBD2. CDR3 length: 15 amino acids. Germline CDR1 and CDR2: SQVTM and ANQGSEA. Trimming cost V 5 bases and J 3 bases; bases outside gene matches: 10. For the CDR3, the DNA is TGCAGCGTTCGCCTAGCGGGAGAGGTTCTCTACGAGCAGTACTTC. This encodes CSVRLAGEVLYEQYF.

The chain recombines TRBV4-1 with TRBJ2-3; D unresolved. Between the trimmed V and J ends, which lost 0 bases and 4 bases, there was a span of 8 bases. CDR3 length: 14 amino acids. CDR1 MGHRA and CDR2 YSYEKL come from the germline V gene. CDR3 amino acids: CASSQESLADTQYF. The DNA of the CDR3 is TGCGCCAGCAGCCAAGAAAGTCTAGCAGATACGCAGTATTTT.

This chain links TRBV6-1 with TRBJ2-5, with D possibly being TRBD1 (6 bases). The end of the DNA fits TRBJ2-7 better, so the J call may be wrong. CDR3 length: 15 residues. Germline V gene data show CDR1 as MNHNS and CDR2 as SASEGT. The CDR3 reads CASGLAGALLREQYF. The CDR3 DNA sequence: TGTGCCAGCGGGCTAGCAGGGGCCCTTCTCCGCGAGCAGTACTTC.

Only a few counts were recorded for this clonotype. The CDR3 coding sequence is TGTGCCTGGAGTCGGGAAAGGGGGCGTCTTGAGCAGTACTTC. This translates into CAWSRERGRLEQYF. V gene TRBV30 combines with J gene TRBJ2-7; 7 bases map to TRBD1. V dropped 2 bases and J dropped 7; count of bases not matched to a gene: 11. The CDR3 consists of 14 residues. CDR1 GTSNPN and CDR2 SVGIG come from the germline V gene (reference sequence).

This clonotype has more than one count but fewer than ten. The V gene is TRBV2, the J gene TRBJ2-3; 8 bases match TRBD2. Germline CDR1 SNHLY, CDR2 FYNNEI. The CDR3 loop spans 15 amino acids. V was clipped by 8 bases and J by 2 bases; unmatched bases: 9. CDR3 loop: CASPPGLVNTDTQYF. In DNA, the CDR3 is TGTGCCAGCCCACCGGGACTAGTGAACACAGATACGCAGTATTTT.

This rearrangement joins TRBV28 to TRBJ2-3, with TRBD2 matching over 7 bases. This CDR3 comprises 15 residues. Germline CDR1 and CDR2: MDHEN and SYDVKM. Trimming at V came to 6 bases and at J to 2 bases, leaving 8 bases not matched to a gene. CDR3: CASSQPRGVTDTQYF. Here the CDR3 DNA reads TGTGCCAGCAGCCAGCCCCGGGGGGTCACAGATACGCAGTATTTT.

The J gene is TRBJ2-7, the V gene TRBV20-1; D is undetermined. CDR1 and CDR2 (germline): DFQATT, SNEGSKA (reference sequence). The CDR3 runs to 13 residues. Trimming cost V 2 bases and J 3 bases, with 11 bases left between them. CDR3 DNA sequence: TGCAGTGCTAGACTCCCCCTAGGCTACGAGCAGTACTTC. Translation: CSARLPLGYEQYF.

This clonotype came up once. The chain couples TRBV12-3 or TRBV12-4 to TRBJ2-3, with a possible D match to TRBD2 (6 bases). Between the trimmed V and J ends, which lost 8 bases and 1 base, there was a span of 13 bases. The CDR3 consists of 14 residues. The CDR3 DNA is TGTGCCAGCGGAGGGGCGCTGGGCACAGATACGCAGTATTTT. Translated: CASGGALGTDTQYF.

This rearrangement joins TRBV29-1 to TRBJ2-5; D might be TRBD1 (5 bases). V gave up 2 bases and J gave up 11 bases, with 24 bases separating them. Germline CDR1 reads SQVTM; CDR2 reads ANQGSEA. CDR3 length: 15 amino acids. The CDR3 DNA sequence: TGCAGCGTTGAAAGGGGTGGCGACCCACGGAATGAGCAGTACTTC. Amino acid sequence: CSVERGGDPRNEQYF.

The chain joins TRBV9 to TRBJ1-5, with a weak D call TRBD1 (5 bases). Trimming stripped 3 bases from V and 0 bases from J, with 7 bases between. Germline V gives CDR1 SGDLS, CDR2 YYNGEE. The CDR3 is 14 amino acids. CDR3 sequence reads: CASSGGPSNQPQHF. In DNA form, the CDR3 reads TGTGCCAGCAGCGGGGGACCTAGCAATCAGCCCCAGCATTTT.

This clonotype was detected ten times or more. The CDR3 DNA reads as TGCAGTGCCCAGGGACAGGGGGGATTCTACGAGCAGTACTTC. Translated: CSAQGQGGFYEQYF. V and J are TRBV20-1 and TRBJ2-7; 11 bases line up with TRBD1. The germline gives CDR1 DFQATT, CDR2 SNEGSKA (reference sequence). This CDR3 contains 14 residues. V dropped 6 bases and J dropped 3; count of bases not matched to a gene: 7.

This clonotype was detected a few times. J is TRBJ2-1 and V is TRBV7-2; 8 nucleotides match TRBD2. The V gene end was trimmed by 0 bases and the J gene end by 9 bases; junction bases not matched to a gene: 16. There are 18 residues in the CDR3. Germline CDR1 SGHTA, CDR2 FQGNSA. The CDR3 DNA is TGTGCCAGCAGCTTAGCCCCTTTGGGGCCCGGGAGGGTCAGTGAGCAGTTCTTC. It specifies CASSLAPLGPGRVSEQFF.

CDR3 loop: CATTVVDRAGETQYF. DNA for the CDR3: TGTGCCACCACAGTGGTCGACAGGGCGGGGGAGACCCAGTACTTC. This chain uses TRBV15 with TRBJ2-5; the D gene is possibly TRBD1 (7 bases). Germline V gene data show CDR1 as LNHNV and CDR2 as YYDKDF (reference sequence). V shed 7 bases and J shed 5 bases, with 20 bases lying between them. The CDR3 has 15 amino acids. Based on the CDR3 plus reference TRBV15 and TRBJ2-5, the full variable domain is DAMVIQNPRYQVTQFGKPVTLSCSQTLNHNVMYWYQQKSSQAPKLLFHYYDKDFNNEADTPDNFQSRRPNTSFCFLDIRSPGLGDTAMYLCATTVVDRAGETQYFGPGTRLLVL.

The chain combines TRBV6-1 with TRBJ1-6; 8 bases align to TRBD1. The CDR3 totals 20 residues. The germline CDR1 and CDR2 sequences are MNHNS and SASEGT. J lost 0 bases, V lost 3 bases, and 13 bases had no gene match. The DNA for the CDR3 is TGTGCCAGCAGTGAGGTGCCGGGACAGGCCAGAAGCTCCTATAATTCACCCCTCCACTTT. Protein: CASSEVPGQARSSYNSPLHF.

The chain recombines TRBV4-1 with TRBJ2-3; D is perhaps TRBD1 (6 bases). Germline CDR1 is MGHRA and CDR2 is YSYEKL. Trimming left V 6 bases short and J 5 bases short, with 18 bases between. This CDR3 is built from 15 residues. For the CDR3, the DNA is TGCGCCAGCAGTTTAAATCAGGGGCCCGGAGATACGCAGTATTTT. Its translation is CASSLNQGPGDTQYF.

This clonotype was recorded a few times. V is TRBV15 and J is TRBJ2-7, with 8 bases fitting TRBD1. Per the germline V gene, CDR1 is LNHNV and CDR2 is YYDKDF (reference sequence). V dropped 0 bases and J dropped 1; count of bases not matched to a gene: 11. This CDR3 contains 18 residues. The CDR3 is CATSRDLGGQGTSYEQYF. CDR3 DNA sequence: TGTGCCACCAGCAGAGACCTGGGAGGACAGGGTACGTCCTACGAGCAGTACTTC.

For this clonotype: This may be a read error, as it is one base from a much larger clone. The chain carries TRBV7-9 and TRBJ2-7; perhaps TRBD2 as D (5 bases). Germline V gives CDR1 SEHNR, CDR2 FQNEAQ (reference sequence). This CDR3 is 11 amino acids long. The CDR3 region is CGSSFGLEQYF. As DNA, the CDR3 is TGTGGCAGCAGCTTTGGACTCGAGCAGTACTTC.

This clonotype came up many times. V gene TRBV20-1 combines with J gene TRBJ2-7; D gene unclear. With 1 base removed from V and 2 bases from J, the gap between germline ends came to 6 bases. Germline loops: CDR1 DFQATT, CDR2 SNEGSKA (reference sequence). The CDR3 sequence is 12 residues long. The CDR3 nucleotides read TGCAGTGCTAGAGCCCTCCCCTACGAGCAGTACTTC. Its protein product is CSARALPYEQYF.